This T cell receptor (beta chain) comes out of a study of OX40 agonist ivuxolimab in advanced cancers. Overall study findings and caveats: The study found that CD8+ T cells averaged more expanded clones than CD4+.

Per germline, CDR1 MNHEY and CDR2 SVGAGI. Between the trimmed V and J ends, which lost 4 bases and 7 bases, there was a span of 19 bases. The CDR3 totals 15 residues. With regard to this clone: Its antigen is currently unknown.

Using immunoSEQ multiplex PCR, the repertoire was profiled, and TCRdb retains in-frame clones only, with some absent. This sample has 50,000 to 65,000 clones, with around 82% found just once. The rearrangement joins TRBV6-5 to TRBJ1-1; D is unclear. Sample: CD4+ or CD8+ T cells sorted from blood, taken in a trial of the OX40 agonist ivuxolimab. The TCR sequence derives from an adult with an advanced solid tumor such as melanoma, head and neck, liver or kidney cancer. The CDR3 sequence is CASSSAAKKMDEAFF. In nucleotides, the CDR3 is TGTGCCAGCAGTTCTGCGGCCAAAAAAATGGATGAAGCTTTCTTT.